This TCR beta chain was sequenced in a study of PD-L1 blockade in urothelial cancer. The wider study: About 90% of the roughly 29 patients were men who had bladder-origin urothelial cancer. T cell content in blood samples showed a median of 141,255.

Germline CDR1 is LGHNA and CDR2 is YNFKEQ. Trimming cost V 3 bases and J 2 bases; bases outside gene matches: 2. There are 16 residues in the CDR3. In its sample, this clone was seen once. The assay was immunoSEQ multiplex PCR, and TCRdb's table has in-frame clones only and misses some. This table has approximately 26,000 clones, approximately 86% appearing once. Between 1 and 8 samples per patient were obtained, pretreatment and on-treatment. This sequence was found in a man aged 55 to 69 with urothelial cancer. The chain combines TRBV4-2 with TRBJ2-3, with TRBD2 matching 13 bases. Material: PBMCs, obtained around atezolizumab (anti-PD-L1) treatment. CDR3 residues: CASSQGLAGNTDTQYF. The CDR3 region has the DNA TGTGCCAGCAGCCAGGGACTAGCGGGAAACACAGATACGCAGTATTTT.